The present T cell receptor (beta chain) was sequenced within a study of OX40 agonist ivuxolimab in advanced cancers. Overall study context: Patients received intravenous ivuxolimab every 2 weeks at 0.01 to 10 mg/kg. Treatment received earlier with anti-PD-1, anti-PD-L1 or anti-CTLA-4 agents was allowed, and around 36% had some. Partial response was recorded in three patients: one hepatocellular carcinoma and two cutaneous melanoma cases.

In regard to this clone: Its antigen is unidentified. This specimen includes other DNA sequences encoding the same CDR3.

Produced via immunoSEQ multiplex PCR; TCRdb's table is partial and in-frame only. The table includes about 19,000 clones, 65% to 70% detected once. Study conclusions and caveats: CD4+ T cells averaged fewer expanded clones than CD8+ T cells.

The receptor comes from an adult with an advanced solid tumor such as melanoma, head and neck, liver or kidney cancer. Here the sequenced sample was CD4+ or CD8+ T cells sorted from blood, taken in a trial of the OX40 agonist ivuxolimab.

CDR3 in amino acids: CASSLGFEQYF. The CDR3 DNA follows: TGTGCCAGCAGCCTGGGGTTCGAGCAGTACTTC. V usage is TRBV5-4 and J usage is TRBJ2-7; no clear D. This CDR3 comprises 11 residues. V was cut by 4 bases and J by 6 bases, with 8 bases left in between. The germline V gene encodes CDR1 SGHNT and CDR2 YYREEE (reference sequence).